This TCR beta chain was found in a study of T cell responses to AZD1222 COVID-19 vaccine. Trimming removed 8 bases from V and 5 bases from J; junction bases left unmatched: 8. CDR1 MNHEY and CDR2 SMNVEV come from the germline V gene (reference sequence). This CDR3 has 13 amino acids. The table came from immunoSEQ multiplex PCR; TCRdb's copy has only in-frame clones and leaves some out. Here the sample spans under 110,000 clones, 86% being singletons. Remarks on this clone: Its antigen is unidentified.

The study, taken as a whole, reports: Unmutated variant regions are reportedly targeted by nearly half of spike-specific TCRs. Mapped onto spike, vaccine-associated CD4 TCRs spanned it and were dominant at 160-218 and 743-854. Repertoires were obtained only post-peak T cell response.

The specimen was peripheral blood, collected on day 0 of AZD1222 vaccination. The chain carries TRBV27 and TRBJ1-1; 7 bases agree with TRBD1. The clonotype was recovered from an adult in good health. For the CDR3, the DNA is TGTGCCAGCCAACGACAGGGAAAGACTGAAGCTTTCTTT. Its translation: CASQRQGKTEAFF.